This T cell receptor (beta chain) was captured by sequencing in a study of T cell clonality in common variable immunodeficiency. Study observations and caveats: Common variable immunodeficiency TCR beta sequences reportedly had fewer deletions and N-nucleotide insertions.

Germline CDR1 reads LNHDA; CDR2 reads SQIVND (reference sequence). V lost 6 bases and J lost 6, with 18 bases in between. CDR3 length equals 15 residues. The data were produced by immunoSEQ multiplex PCR, yet TCRdb's version contains in-frame clones alone and is incomplete. The sample offers roughly 25,000 clones and no singletons, the top ten holding roughly 9%. A remark on this clone: Antigen specificity is unknown. The observed sequence ends 3 residues before the CDR3 terminus, with the missing tail filled in from the germline J gene.

V gene TRBV19 combines with J gene TRBJ1-5; weak D call: TRBD1 (6 bases). The sequence was collected from a human donor with common variable immunodeficiency. The material sequenced was peripheral blood mononuclear cells. The chain's CDR3 is CASRPTGGHGQPQHF. CDR3 DNA, as far as it was read: TGTGCCAGTAGACCGACGGGGGGGCACGGTCAGCCC.